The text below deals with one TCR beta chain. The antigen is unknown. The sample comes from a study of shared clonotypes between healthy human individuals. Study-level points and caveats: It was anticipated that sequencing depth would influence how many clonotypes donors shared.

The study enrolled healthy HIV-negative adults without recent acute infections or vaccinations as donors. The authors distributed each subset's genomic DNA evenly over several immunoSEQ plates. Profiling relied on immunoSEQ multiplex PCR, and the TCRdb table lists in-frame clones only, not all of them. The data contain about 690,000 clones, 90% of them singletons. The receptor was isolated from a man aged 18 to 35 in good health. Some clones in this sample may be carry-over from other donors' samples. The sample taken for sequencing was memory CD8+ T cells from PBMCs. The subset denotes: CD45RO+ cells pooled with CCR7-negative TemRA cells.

Here the CDR3 reads CASRAGPYSNQPQHF. DNA for the CDR3: TGTGCCAGCAGGGCGGGACCGTATAGCAATCAGCCCCAGCATTTT. J is TRBJ1-5 and V is TRBV27; D perhaps matches TRBD1 (5 bases). There are 15 residues in the CDR3. Germline V gene data show CDR1 as MNHEY and CDR2 as SMNVEV (reference sequence). With 6 bases removed from V and 0 bases from J, the gap between germline ends came to 12 bases.